This T cell receptor beta chain was profiled in a study of blood T cell repertoires in COVID-19. Germline assignment: CDR1 SNHLY and CDR2 FYNNEI. The CDR3 is 14 amino acids. V gave up 6 bases and J gave up 5 bases; unmatched junction bases: 5. In the study's own analysis: Reference gene primer amplification gave nucleated cell count estimates. This table comes from immunoSEQ multiplex PCR, and its TCRdb copy is limited to in-frame clones, with some not included. The D gene and trimming were derived from the DNA, and the V and J assignments and clone size from that table. Counted here are about 120,000 clones, 75% to 90% occurring once; the ten biggest clones make up just under 30%.

This receptor was obtained from a woman aged 65 to 85 with acute or convalescent COVID-19. The chain links TRBV2 to TRBJ1-4; 8 positions agree with TRBD1. Sequencing was performed on peripheral blood. CDR3 nucleotides: TGTGCCAGCAGGGGACAGGTCATAAATGAAAAACTGTTTTTT. Protein sequence: CASRGQVINEKLFF.